This TCR beta chain was sequenced in a study of blood T cell repertoires in COVID-19. This CDR3 region has 15 residues. V lost 2 bases, J lost 5 bases, and 5 bases stayed unmatched. Per germline, CDR1 LGHDT and CDR2 YNNKEL (reference sequence). How the authors handled the data: Counts of nucleated cells, estimated from reference gene primer amplification, were obtained. Profiled with immunoSEQ multiplex PCR; TCRdb holds only in-frame clones, not every one. V, J and clone size reflect that table, while D and trimming were determined from the DNA. The sample lists about 200,000 clones, about 76% seen once, with 8% to 9% in the top ten.

V and J are TRBV3-1 (or the pseudogene TRBV3-2) and TRBJ2-5, with 10 bases that match TRBD2. The clonotype originates from a woman aged 45-60 years with acute COVID-19. Sequenced material: PBMCs or T cells enriched from blood (not recorded which). CDR3 DNA sequence: TGTGCCAGCAGCCAATTTAGCGGGGGGCGCGAGACCCAGTACTTC. Residues: CASSQFSGGRETQYF.